These 2 T cell receptor beta chains originate from one sample sequenced in a study of blood T cell repertoires in COVID-19. The table came from immunoSEQ multiplex PCR; TCRdb's copy has only in-frame clones and leaves some out. In the table there are about 250,000 clones, roughly 80% of which are singletons. The sequenced material came from peripheral blood. These receptors were taken from a woman aged 80 or over with acute or convalescent COVID-19.

This chain links TRBV6-5 with TRBJ1-1, with D maybe TRBD1 (5 bases). CDR1 MNHEY and CDR2 SVGAGI come from the germline V gene. CDR3 size: 14 residues. The V end was cut by 3 bases, the J end by 2 bases, with 10 bases between. Here the CDR3 DNA reads TGTGCCAGCAGTTATGACAGAACTAACACTGAAGCTTTCTTT. As protein: CASSYDRTNTEAFF.

The J gene is TRBJ1-2, the V gene TRBV7-3; D is perhaps TRBD1 (6 bases). Trimming removed 5 bases at V and 8 bases at J, with 36 bases between. CDR1 is SGHTA, CDR2 FQGTGA, per germline. CDR3 length equals 20 residues. The CDR3 DNA sequence: TGTGCCAGCAGCCCCCGACAGGTAAGGCTTATATTGGGGCCAAATACGGGCTACACCTTC. Amino acid sequence: CASSPRQVRLILGPNTGYTF.